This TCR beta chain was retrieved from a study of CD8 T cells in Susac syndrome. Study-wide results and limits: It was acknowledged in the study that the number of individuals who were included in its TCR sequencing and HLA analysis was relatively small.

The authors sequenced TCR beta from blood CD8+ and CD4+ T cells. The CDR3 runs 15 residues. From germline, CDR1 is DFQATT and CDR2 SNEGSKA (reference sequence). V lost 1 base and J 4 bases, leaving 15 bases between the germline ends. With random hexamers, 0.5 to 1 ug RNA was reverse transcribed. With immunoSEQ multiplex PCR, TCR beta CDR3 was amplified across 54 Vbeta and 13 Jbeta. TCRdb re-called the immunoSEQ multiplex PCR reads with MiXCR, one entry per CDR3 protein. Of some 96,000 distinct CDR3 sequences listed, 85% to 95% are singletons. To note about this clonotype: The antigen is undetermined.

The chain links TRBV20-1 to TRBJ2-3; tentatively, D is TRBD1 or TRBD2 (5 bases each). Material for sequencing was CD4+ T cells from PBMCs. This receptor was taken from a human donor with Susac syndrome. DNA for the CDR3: TGCAGTGCTAGAGGGTGGGGGTCCCTATCAGATACGCAGTATTTT. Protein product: CSARGWGSLSDTQYF.